This TCR beta chain is drawn from a study of T-cell reconstitution after alpha-beta-depleted transplantation in children. V gave up 0 bases and J gave up 0 bases; unmatched junction bases: 4. This CDR3 contains 16 residues. Per germline, CDR1 PRHDT and CDR2 FYEKMQ (reference sequence). As it was prepared, the TCRbeta library received unique molecular identifiers. One entry per CDR3 protein, called by TCRdb with MiXCR from the PCR reads. This table has about 270,000 distinct CDR3 sequences, about 10% appearing once. The sample here was PBMCs from the stem cell graft donor, taken from the stem cell graft. This receptor was taken from a human donor who donated a stem cell graft to a child with SCID. The genes are TRBV13 and TRBJ2-7, with 8 bases matching TRBD1. The CDR3 loop reads CASSLGSGTGSYEQYF. For the CDR3, the DNA is TGTGCCAGCAGCTTAGGGTCCGGGACAGGCTCCTACGAGCAGTACTTC.